The T cell receptor (beta chain) described here comes from a study of shared clonotypes between healthy human individuals. Study outcomes and limitations: Generation probabilities were higher for clonotypes shared across all four sorted-subset donors than for unshared ones. Among donors, clonotype sharing was expected to be affected by sequencing depth.

Authors' analysis steps: Filtering differed because ImmunoSEQ produced junction-only sequences that carried no quality scores. Sequencing used immunoSEQ multiplex PCR; TCRdb keeps in-frame clones, though not all of them. That table is the source of V, J and clone size, and D and trimming were worked out from the DNA. The data show fewer than 800,000 clones, around 90% seen once. CDR3 size: 17 residues. Per the germline V gene, CDR1 is SEHNR and CDR2 is FQNEAQ (reference sequence). The junction had 13 bases not matched to a gene; V was cut back by 5 bases and J by 4 bases. Selected positively for CCR7 and CD45RO-negative, naive CD8 cells excluded terminally differentiated effector memory CD45RA+ cells. Of note for this clone: Its antigen is undetermined.

The specimen sequenced was naive CD8+ T cells sorted from blood. The TCR sequence derives from a young man in good health. The rearrangement links TRBV7-9 to TRBJ2-1; TRBD2 agrees at 8 bases. As DNA, the CDR3 is TGTGCCAGCAGCGGCGGGCTCGGCGGGAGGCGGTACAATGAGCAGTTCTTC. It is translated as CASSGGLGGRRYNEQFF. Full variable domain (missing parts from reference TRBV7-9 and TRBJ2-1): DTGVSQNPRHKITKRGQNVTFRCDPISEHNRLYWYRQTLGQGPEFLTYFQNEAQLEKSRLLSDRFSAERPKGSFSTLEIQRTEQGDSAMYLCASSGGLGGRRYNEQFFGPGTRLTVL.